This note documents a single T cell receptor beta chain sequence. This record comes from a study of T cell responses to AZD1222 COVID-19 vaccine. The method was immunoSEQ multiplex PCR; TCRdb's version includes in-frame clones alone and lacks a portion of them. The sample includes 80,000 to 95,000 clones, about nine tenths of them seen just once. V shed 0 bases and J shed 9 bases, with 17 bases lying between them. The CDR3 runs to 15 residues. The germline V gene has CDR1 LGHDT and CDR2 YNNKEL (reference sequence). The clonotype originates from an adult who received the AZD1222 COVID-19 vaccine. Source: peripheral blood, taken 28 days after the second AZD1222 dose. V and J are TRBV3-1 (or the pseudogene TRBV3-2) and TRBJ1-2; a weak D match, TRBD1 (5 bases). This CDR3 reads CASSQDNRGGGRYTF. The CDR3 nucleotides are TGTGCCAGCAGCCAAGATAATAGGGGCGGGGGACGCTACACCTTC.